This T cell receptor (beta chain) was identified in a study of T cells in Graves' hyperthyroidism and ophthalmopathy (dated by TCRdb to between 2018 and 2021). In the study overall: Peripheral blood samples were taken at initial diagnosis, before any treatment was given. After blood sampling, hyperthyroidism patients were treated with methimazole at a starting dose of 30 mg daily, and ophthalmopathy patients were treated with high-dose intravenous methylprednisolone. According to the paper, TCR Vbeta CDR3 sequencing was carried out on about 140 peripheral blood samples, which came from 40 to 45 ophthalmopathy, roughly 75 hyperthyroidism and roughly 17 progressor patients. Prospective prediction of ophthalmopathy was tested in an independent validation cohort of approximately 18 hyperthyroidism patients and 17 patients who later progressed to ophthalmopathy. In about 6 Graves' hyperthyroidism patients, the study also compared T-cell repertoires from thyroid tissue with T-cell repertoires from blood. A discovery cohort of about 100 patients, roughly 40 with Graves' ophthalmopathy and 57 with stable Graves' hyperthyroidism, was used to find distinguishing TCR V-J signatures. The approximately 90 discovery patients were divided at random into training and test sets in a 7:3 ratio. Results the study describes overall, beyond this receptor: In cross-validation, a model built on a 13 V-J signature told ophthalmopathy apart from stable hyperthyroidism with approximately 90% sensitivity and roughly 82% specificity, and in testing the same model reached 80%/75%. During validation, the model predicted progression to ophthalmopathy a median of around six months ahead of onset, with almost 71% sensitivity and 72.22% specificity. No statistical method was used to set the sample size in advance, and investigators knew the group allocation. Most expanded thyroid clonotypes (frequency above 0.001) were also detected in blood, a finding suggesting that blood repertoires may reflect thyroid immune responses.

A remark on this clonotype: What antigen it recognizes has not been identified. No base-level quality is on record; no much larger clone is a single base apart.

Graves' hyperthyroidism was defined as stable when no progression to ophthalmopathy occurred over 18 months of follow-up. Hyperthyroidism patients were aged 18 to 65 years and newly diagnosed, with disease duration of less than 2 months. Exclusion was applied to patients with uncontrolled infections, other autoimmune diseases, pregnancy or lactation. Diagnoses were based on clinical symptoms, serum thyroxine and TRAb, thyroid ultrasound and orbital computed tomography. PBMCs were isolated from approximately 10 ml of fresh peripheral blood by Ficoll-Paque density gradient centrifugation. Total RNA was extracted using Trizol reagent, and RNA quality was assessed on an Agilent 2100 Bioanalyzer. Sequences LNHNV (CDR1) and YYDKDF (CDR2) are obtained from the germline V gene (reference sequence). Its CDR3 holds 15 amino acids, cysteine through phenylalanine. Only CDR3 DNA remains: 45 bases, in frame from the first base. The V and J ends are trimmed by 3 bases and 9 bases, leaving 18 bases between them.

TCR beta CDR3 regions were amplified from RNA transcripts. A first-round RT-PCR of the TCR CDR3 used the HTBI primer set with the Qiagen OneStep RT-PCR kit. The libraries were constructed in a second round of multiplex PCR and then size-selected and purified. Paired-end sequencing of the libraries was performed with 100 bp reads on an Illumina HiSeq2000. The original pipeline was this. SOAPnuke was used to process the raw data, throwing out any read that contained adapters or uncalled bases, had a mean Phred below 15, or lacked an exact constant-primer or identifier match. COPE v1.2.5 was used to merge the high-quality paired reads, and each unique nucleotide sequence was defined as a clonotype. MiTCR v1.1 was used to align clonotypes to the IMGT TRBV, TRBD and TRBJ reference segments. The analysis included only V-J combinations with a frequency above 0.0001, which together covered around 99% of the repertoires. A TCS score was defined as the ratio of F50 (clonal expansion) to E x V (chaos), with BLOSUM62-based TCRdist applied between CDR3 peptides within each V-J. Welch's t-statistics and random forest reduced roughly 530 V-J features to 10 to 15, which were used in a naive Bayes classifier (R e1071). Thyroid-blood repertoire similarity was quantified with the Morisita-Horn index. TCRdb's own reprocessing of the public reads used fastp at Q25 and MiXCR and kept productive beta chains. CDR3 protein duplicates are merged, each entry listing the most common genes and DNA. The V and J calls follow TCRdb's processing rather than the paper's. This sample is represented by hundreds of thousands of distinct CDR3 sequences; around 39% of them were singletons. The top ten clones comprise 7.5% to 9.5% of the sample.

This chain is built from TRBV15 and TRBJ1-5; a weak D assignment points to TRBD1 (6 bases agree). The TCR sequence derives from a man between 18 and 29 years old with Graves' hyperthyroidism. Input material: blood. The bases are TGTGCCACCAGCAGTCCTGGGACACCGAGGCGGCCCCAGCATTTT. Translated, this is CATSSPGTPRRPQHF.